The next 13 T cell receptor beta chains were all read from a single sample in a study of siplizumab effects on memory and regulatory T cells. Measured with immunoSEQ multiplex PCR; TCRdb has only the in-frame clones, and not every one. The sample lists fewer than 130,000 clones, over 85% occurring once. The sample consisted of CD4+ T cells sorted from blood. All receptors come from a human donor in good health.

As regards this clone: Other DNA sequences in this sample translate to the same CDR3. The genes are TRBV5-1 and TRBJ1-1, with TRBD1 as a possible D gene (6 bases). Looked up from germline, CDR1 is SGHRS and CDR2 is YFSETQ. There are 13 residues in the CDR3. The V end lost 4 bases, the J end lost 1 base, and 8 bases lay between the germline ends. CDR3 bases: TGCGCCAGCAGCCAACAGGGGAACACTGAAGCTTTCTTT. Its translation is CASSQQGNTEAFF.

This sequence joins TRBV19 and TRBJ2-5, with D possibly TRBD1 on 5 matching bases. V was clipped by 4 bases and J by 7 bases, with 16 bases between them. This CDR3 region has 14 residues. Per germline, CDR1 LNHDA and CDR2 SQIVND (reference sequence). CDR3 sequence: CASSSQVDGATQYF. For the CDR3, the DNA is TGTGCCAGTAGTAGCCAGGTCGATGGGGCGACCCAGTACTTC.

V and J are TRBV4-1 and TRBJ2-1; 7 bases are shared with TRBD1. This CDR3 contains 14 residues. Trimming cost V 3 bases and J 7 bases; bases outside gene matches: 6. Germline CDR1 MGHRA, CDR2 YSYEKL. The CDR3 DNA reads TGCGCCAGCAGCCACTTAAACAGGGGAAATGAGCAGTTCTTC. Translated: CASSHLNRGNEQFF.

This sequence joins TRBV5-1 and TRBJ2-3; TRBD2 matches at 11 bases. V dropped 0 bases and J dropped 4; count of bases not matched to a gene: 1. The CDR3 contains 15 residues. Germline V CDR1 and CDR2: SGHRS, YFSETQ. For the CDR3, the DNA is TGCGCCAGCAGCTTGGTACTAGCGGGAGCAGATACGCAGTATTTT. This encodes CASSLVLAGADTQYF.

The CDR3 DNA follows: TGCGCCAGCAGCTTGGCCGTAGGACCGACTGGAAACACCATATATTTT. It yields the protein CASSLAVGPTGNTIYF. The chain links TRBV5-1 to TRBJ1-3; the D is unclear. The length of the CDR3 is 16 residues. V was clipped by 0 bases and J by 2 bases, with 12 bases between them. Germline V CDR1 and CDR2: SGHRS, YFSETQ.

The rearrangement joins TRBV18 to TRBJ1-2; tentative D call: TRBD1 (5 bases). V lost 3 bases, J lost 2 bases, and 13 bases lay in between. This CDR3 comprises 15 residues. The germline CDR1 and CDR2 sequences are KGHSH and LQKENI. The DNA for the CDR3 is TGTGCCAGCTCACCCGGTGTAGCAGGGAACTATGGCTACACCTTC. Amino acid sequence: CASSPGVAGNYGYTF.

This rearrangement joins TRBV29-1 to TRBJ2-7; maybe TRBD1 (6 bases). This CDR3 comprises 12 residues. In germline, CDR1 is SQVTM, CDR2 ANQGSEA. Trimming cost V 7 bases and J 5 bases, with 15 bases left between them. The CDR3 loop is CSAVSPGDEQYF. The DNA of the CDR3 is TGCAGCGCCGTCAGCCCAGGGGACGAGCAGTACTTC.

The chain joins TRBV19 to TRBJ2-2; 8 bases map to TRBD1. The trim removed 7 bases at V and 2 bases at J, leaving 12 bases unmatched. CDR1 LNHDA and CDR2 SQIVND come from the germline V gene (reference sequence). The CDR3 contains 17 residues. CDR3 region: CASTRGQASFNTGELFF. As DNA, the CDR3 is TGTGCCAGTACCCGGGGACAGGCCTCCTTTAACACCGGGGAGCTGTTTTTT.

The V and J genes are TRBV5-1 and TRBJ2-1, with 9 bases aligning to TRBD2. The CDR3 contains 15 residues. The V gene's germline CDR1 is SGHRS and CDR2 YFSETQ. Germline trimming cut 7 bases from V and 1 base from J; bases unmatched to any gene: 6. DNA for the CDR3: TGCGCCAGCGTACCTCTAGCGGGATCCTACAATGAGCAGTTCTTC. Translation: CASVPLAGSYNEQFF.

This sequence joins TRBV28 and TRBJ2-7; 11 bases are a match to TRBD2. Germline CDR1 reads MDHEN; CDR2 reads SYDVKM. The length of the CDR3 is 15 residues. The ends lost 4 bases at V and 4 bases at J; junction bases unmatched: 6. CDR3 sequence reads: CASSYGVAGGYEQYF. The CDR3 DNA follows: TGTGCCAGCAGTTACGGGGTAGCGGGAGGGTACGAGCAGTACTTC.

V usage is TRBV9 and J usage is TRBJ2-3; TRBD1 is a possible D gene (5 bases). The CDR3 is made up of 14 amino acids. Trimming stripped 2 bases from V and 2 bases from J, with 9 bases between. Germline V lookup: CDR1 SGDLS, CDR2 YYNGEE. CDR3 bases: TGTGCCAGCAGCGTGCGACAGTACACAGATACGCAGTATTTT. It specifies CASSVRQYTDTQYF.

The chain has TRBV6-5 and TRBJ1-2; TRBD1 might be the D (6 bases). CDR1 and CDR2 from the germline V gene are MNHEY and SVGAGI. Trimming stripped 0 bases from V and 8 bases from J, with 19 bases between. The CDR3 is 16 residues long. CDR3 sequence: CASSYSEGEYRTGYTF. CDR3 DNA: TGTGCCAGCAGTTACTCCGAGGGGGAGTATCGAACGGGCTACACCTTC.

As DNA, the CDR3 is TGTGCCAGCCTGTATACAGGGGGGATACTCCACTTT. Encoded protein: CASLYTGGILHF. The chain has TRBV2 and TRBJ1-6; 8 bases agree with TRBD1. Trimming at V came to 8 bases and at J to 16 bases, leaving 10 bases not matched to a gene. The CDR3 sequence is 12 residues long. In germline, CDR1 is SNHLY, CDR2 FYNNEI.